This T cell receptor (beta chain) was sequenced during a study of regulatory T cells in long-lasting Graves disease (dated by TCRdb to about 2021). Notes on the research overall: Persistent Graves' disease was defined as antithyroid drug treatment for over 5 years with persistently positive TSH receptor autoantibodies. Peripheral blood TCR sequencing and RNA sequencing compared persistent Graves' disease patients with newly diagnosed Graves' disease patients. The study was registered as a clinical trial and conducted in China. A total of about 33 samples were covered by TCR sequencing, comprising some 13 persistent and around 20 newly diagnosed Graves' disease patients. Antithyroid drugs had been taken for 8.5 to 13 years on average by persistent Graves' disease patients in the clinical cohort. Overall study outcomes, separate from this receptor: The authors noted that the small sample size was a limitation that may lower accuracy. TRBV28, TRBJ1-2 and TRBJ2-5 were preferentially used in persistent disease, while TRBV20-1 and TRBJ2-1 were favored in newly diagnosed disease. Compared with newly diagnosed patients, persistent Graves' disease patients had lower TCR Shannon entropy and fewer highly expanded clones, which suggests clonal expansion. The study examined only peripheral blood because the primary lesion, thyroid tissue, could not be accessed. Patients with persistent disease shared more public clonotypes (approximately 2,500) than newly diagnosed patients did (approximately 990). Only the TCR beta chain was sequenced and analyzed.

On this clonotype: What antigen it recognizes has not been identified. This could be a read error, since a much larger clone is one nucleotide away.

In the germline V gene (reference sequence), CDR1 corresponds to PRHDT and CDR2 to FYEKMQ. Germline trimming amounts to 4 bases on V and 1 base on J, with 8 as the count of junction bases outside the gene matches. Measured from the cysteine to the phenylalanine, the CDR3 is 16 residues long. Only the CDR3 DNA stays, 48 bases, in frame from base 1. The library was generated by multiplex PCR. TCRdb names Illumina HiSeq 4000 as the instrument used. CDR3 regions were amplified by Arm-PCR with iRepertoire HTBI primers to construct TCR beta libraries. Gel purification was performed on PCR products prior to sequencing. In the authors' own workflow: Gene usage analysis of CDR3 amino acid clonotypes relied on the 55 to 80 TRBV and around 13 TRBJ segments identified across samples. COPE and FqMerger were used to merge the filtered high-quality paired reads into contigs. BLAST was used to align contigs to the IMGT TRBV, TRBD and TRBJ reference genes, and CDR3 was defined following IMGT. Highly expanded clones were defined as clonotypes with a frequency above 0.1%. Shannon entropy served as the measure of repertoire diversity, while the Gini coefficient captured V-J evenness. Clonotypes shared by more than one individual were considered public. TCRdb reprocessing: public reads trimmed at Q25 with fastp, clones called with MiXCR, in-frame beta chains kept. Entries that share a CDR3 protein sequence are merged under the most common genes and DNA. The V and J calls and clone size come from TCRdb's table, not from the authors' own analysis. The sample table contains 400,000 to 500,000 distinct CDR3 sequences; only one count was recorded for 20% to 25% of them. The ten largest clones add up to approximately 15% of the sample.

The sample's time point label, decoded: persistent/refractory GD, antithyroid drugs over 5 years with positive TRAb. For both TCR sequencing and RNA sequencing, RNA was extracted from PBMCs in TRIzol. The diagnosis of Graves' disease followed American Thyroid Association guidelines. The patients came from an endocrinology department in Xi'an, China. Each patient gave about 9.1 milliliters of peripheral blood, collected in an EDTA anticoagulant tube. PBMCs were isolated by Ficoll Paque Plus density gradient separation without further T cell sorting. An Agilent 2100 Bioanalyzer and agarose gel were used to assess RNA quality, and a NanoDrop 2000 was used to measure RNA concentration.

The receptor's source is a female donor with Graves disease. The chain is encoded by TRBV13 joined to TRBJ1-1, and 8 bases in between align with TRBD1. The source material was peripheral blood mononuclear cells (PBMCs), sampled when the disease was refractory, from a patient treated with antithyroid drugs. This receptor carries the CDR3 CASSSAGGQGNTEAFF. The DNA is TGTGCCAGCAGCTCAGCCGGTGGACAGGGGAACACTGAAGCTTTCTTT.